This T cell receptor beta chain was sequenced for a study of shared clonotypes between healthy human individuals. TCRdb's copy holds only in-frame clones and misses some; the assay was immunoSEQ multiplex PCR. The data show 1,500,000 or so clones, approximately 96% seen once. Trimming removed 4 bases from V and 0 bases from J, with 8 bases in between. This CDR3 is 14 amino acids long. Study results and limitations: Sequencing depth was expected to affect clonotype sharing among donors.

Notes on this clone: Its antigen is unidentified.

The sequence derives from a man aged 30 to 45 in good health. Sequenced: naive CD4+ T cells sorted from blood. This sample's subset: CD45RA+ positively selected. This chain uses TRBV5-3 with TRBJ2-1; D is uncertain. TRBV5-3 is designated an ORF whose function remains uncertain. The CDR3 DNA reads as TGTGCCAGAAGCGTGGGTTACTCCTACAATGAGCAGTTCTTC. This gives the protein CARSVGYSYNEQFF.